This T cell receptor beta chain was identified during a study of cytomegalovirus exposure and HLA in healthy donors. The study, taken as a whole, reports: Analysis was performed later, and it showed HLA-associated TCR beta chains to be more clonally expanded than equally common others.

Primers for the PCR totalled 60 Vbeta and 13 Jbeta. TCRdb's copy holds only in-frame clones and misses some; the assay was immunoSEQ multiplex PCR. Altogether under 150,000 clones are present, 76% being singletons, with the ten largest covering 1.5% to 2%. The CDR3 runs 14 residues. V lost 9 bases, J lost 2 bases, and 14 bases lay in between. CDR1 and CDR2 (germline): ENHRY, SYGVKD. Turning to this clone: Its antigen remains unidentified.

This clonotype was obtained from a woman between 40 and 50 years old in good health and CMV-seronegative. Specimen: PBMCs. V and J are TRBV10-3 and TRBJ1-3, with D perhaps matching TRBD1 (6 bases). The CDR3 loop reads CAIGRGVAGNTIYF. For the CDR3, the DNA is TGTGCCATTGGGAGGGGGGTTGCTGGAAACACCATATATTTT.